This T cell receptor (beta chain) originates from a study of cytomegalovirus exposure and HLA in healthy donors. Overall study results and limits: Researchers catalogued 150 or so TCR beta chains as cytomegalovirus-associated.

V was trimmed by 4 bases and J by 5 bases, leaving 9 bases between them. The CDR3 length is 13 residues. Germline CDR1 and CDR2: MNHEY and SMNVEV (reference sequence). This clone has more than one count but fewer than ten. Antigen unknown. PCR employed 60 Vbeta and 13 Jbeta primers. Libraries were prepared by immunoSEQ multiplex PCR; TCRdb keeps only in-frame clonotypes and omits some of them. Among 150,000 to 200,000 clones listed, approximately 78% were seen once. The clonotype comes from a male donor in good health and CMV-seropositive. The rearrangement links TRBV27 to TRBJ2-1; D not certain. The sequenced material came from PBMCs. The CDR3 DNA reads as TGTGCCAGCAGTTGGTCAGATAACAATGAGCAGTTCTTC. Its translation is CASSWSDNNEQFF.